This TCR beta chain came from a study of CD8 T cells in ankylosing spondylitis (dated by TCRdb to the late 2010s). For the study in its entirety: To find TCR variants linked to disease, the study profiled T cell receptor beta repertoires in ankylosing spondylitis patients and healthy donors. The full study cohort comprised about 25 ankylosing spondylitis patients and 85 to 120 healthy donors. Peripheral blood samples were taken, and synovial fluid was additionally collected from ankylosing spondylitis patients. The investigation overall reported the following: A TCR beta motif of seven or eight highly homologous amino acid variants appeared characteristic of blood from ankylosing spondylitis patients. Significant enrichment of the disease-linked clones was reported in matched synovial fluid samples from ankylosing spondylitis patients. Some motif variants had previously been reported in the synovial fluid and blood of reactive arthritis patients, which suggests shared mechanisms of disease initiation. The disease-linked clones had a CD8+ phenotype and were found at relatively low frequencies in peripheral blood.

This clonotype was counted at least ten times. Which antigen it targets is not known. Per-base qualities were not stored, and no clone one base away is much larger. TCRdb records Illumina HiSeq 2500 as the sequencer. Quantitative 5'-RACE with molecular barcodes was used to prepare TCR beta libraries. Per the original workflow: Disease-linked TCR variants were identified with a new computational method built on a probabilistic model of VDJ rearrangement. The raw public reads went through TCRdb reprocessing: fastp at Q25, MiXCR clone calling, in-frame beta chains kept. Each record represents a unique CDR3 protein, reported with the most common genes and DNA among its rows. In this record, the V and J calls reflect TCRdb's handling and not the investigators' own analysis. The sample data list 150,000 to 200,000 distinct CDR3 sequences, and 15% to 20% of these were observed just once. In total, the top ten clones hold under 9% of the sample.

CDR1 and CDR2, looked up from the germline V gene, are SGHDT and YYEEEE. V is pared back by 2 bases and J by 2 bases, with 16 bases lying between the germline termini. Taken from cysteine to phenylalanine, the CDR3 has 16 residues. The CDR3 DNA has 48 bases and is translated from base 1. The chain is made from TRBV5-6 and TRBJ2-5; TRBD1 is a weak D gene call, 6 bases matching. Sequenced material: blood, either unsorted or a sorted T cell fraction (not recorded which). The receptor comes from a male donor with ankylosing spondylitis or in good health (not recorded which). The nucleotide sequence is TGTGCCAGCAGCTTCGATTACACAGGGTGGCAAGAGACCCAGTACTTC. This yields the protein CASSFDYTGWQETQYF.